This T cell receptor beta chain was captured by sequencing in a study of T-cell reconstitution after alpha-beta-depleted transplantation in children (dated by TCRdb to 2016 to 2017). Study-wide context: Using TCR repertoire profiling, the study quantitatively followed how T-cell immune reconstitution unfolded in children after TCRalphabeta/CD19-depleted allogeneic hematopoietic cell transplantation.

Reading from cysteine to phenylalanine, the CDR3 counts 17 amino acids. Only the CDR3 region is kept as DNA, spanning 51 bases read in frame from base 1. Relative to germline, V is missing 1 base and J is missing 4 bases, with 12 bases of the junction outside any gene match. The germline V gene (reference sequence) gives CDR1 as DFQATT and CDR2 as SNEGSKA. Library preparation employed PCR. TCRdb shows the sequencer as Illumina HiSeq 2500. Molecular barcoding was employed in the preparation of TCR libraries, with unique molecular identifiers being used to normalize TCRbeta repertoire quantification. TCRdb took the public reads, trimmed them with fastp at Q25, ran MiXCR for clone calling and kept in-frame beta chains. Every CDR3 protein is listed once, alongside the most common genes and DNA of its rows. For this sample the table gives about 640,000 distinct CDR3 sequences, of which around a sixth were detected only once. Of the sample, around 0.96% is held by the ten largest clones.

This clonotype was seen at least ten times. Its target antigen remains unknown. No base qualities exist here, and no much larger clone lies one base off it. The source material was PBMCs from the stem cell graft donor, sampled from the stem cell graft. The sequence joins TRBV20-1 to TRBJ1-4, with TRBD1 matching 7 junction bases. The receptor was derived from a human donor who donated a stem cell graft to a child with acute myeloid leukemia. The DNA is TGCAGTGCTAGAGTGAAGGGAGGGGGCAACAGTAATGAAAAACTGTTTTTT. Translated, it reads CSARVKGGGNSNEKLFF.